The rows below give T cell receptor beta chains drawn from one sample of a study of T cell repertoires in cytomegalovirus infection. TCRdb ran MiXCR on the reads and lists one entry per CDR3 protein. The top ten clones hold 30% to 40% of a sample with around 130,000 distinct CDR3 sequences, approximately 24% of them seen once. These receptors have no known antigen. The sample was PBMCs, sequenced either directly or after in vitro stimulation (not recorded which). The receptor set was obtained from a human donor in good health (CMV status not recorded). Some clones in this sample may be carry-over from other donors' samples. Both conserved end residues are part of each CDR3. A D gene is named only where the DNA matches it firmly. Size values are once, few and many counts, or a class for expanded clones, and some rows have none.

TRBJ2-1,.,.,TRBV28,TGTGCCAGCAGCCTAGGGACTGAGCAGTTCTTC,CASSLGTEQFF
TRBJ1-2,.,few,TRBV6-2/TRBV6-3,TGTGCCAGCCAGGGCAGGGGAAGGAATGGCTACACCTTC,CASQGRGRNGYTF
TRBJ1-4,TRBD1,.,TRBV4-1,TGCGCCAGCAGTCCGACAGGGGCACGCACCATTAATGAAAAACTGTTTTTT,CASSPTGARTINEKLFF
TRBJ2-3,TRBD2,few,TRBV2,TGTGCCAGCAGTGAAGCGCTTCGACTAGCGGGAGGAACAGATACGCAGTATTTT,CASSEALRLAGGTDTQYF
TRBJ2-1,TRBD2,.,TRBV19,TGTGCCAGTAGTAGGACTAGCGGGAGCATACAGGACAATGAGCAGTTCTTC,CASSRTSGSIQDNEQFF
TRBJ2-4,TRBD2,few,TRBV7-2,TGTGCCAGCAGCCTCCCCCCAGCGGGATTAGGCAAAAACATTCAGTACTTC,CASSLPPAGLGKNIQYF
TRBJ1-5,.,few,TRBV20-1,TGCAGTGCTAGAGATCCAGGGGATCAGCCCCAGCATTTT,CSARDPGDQPQHF
TRBJ2-3,TRBD1,.,TRBV12-3/TRBV12-4,TGTGCCAGCAGTCAGACAGGGAGCACAGATACGCAGTATTTT,CASSQTGSTDTQYF
TRBJ1-3,.,few,TRBV19,TGTGCCAGTAGTAGACAAGGGGCAGCTGGAAACACCATATATTTT,CASSRQGAAGNTIYF
TRBJ2-7,TRBD1,once,TRBV24-1,TGTGCCACCAGTGATTCTCCGGGACAGGGGATCTACGAGCAGTACTTC,CATSDSPGQGIYEQYF
TRBJ1-2,.,.,TRBV6-5,TGTGCCACCCGTGGCCTAAACTGGAATGGCTACACCTTC,CATRGLNWNGYTF
TRBJ2-3,.,once,TRBV20-1,TGCAGTGCTAGCTTTGGCAGGGCGAACACAGATACGCAGTATTTT,CSASFGRANTDTQYF
TRBJ2-7,TRBD1,.,TRBV9,TGTGCCAGCAGCCCTCAAGGACAGGGGGGCTACGAGCAGTACTTC,CASSPQGQGGYEQYF
TRBJ1-6,.,many,TRBV7-2,TGTGCCAGCAGCTCCGACACACCGAATAATTCACCCCTCCACTTT,CASSSDTPNNSPLHF
TRBJ2-3,TRBD2,.,TRBV25-1,TGTGCCAGCAGTGAATTTGATGCTAGCGGGCGTGCAGATACGCAGTATTTT,CASSEFDASGRADTQYF
TRBJ2-1,TRBD2,many,TRBV7-2,TGTGCCAGCAGTCTTAATAGACCTAGCGGGAGGCCCTTTGGCTCCTACAATGAGCAGTTCTTC,CASSLNRPSGRPFGSYNEQFF
TRBJ1-1,.,many,TRBV7-9,TGTGCCAGCAGCCAACAGGAAAACACTGAAGCTTTCTTT,CASSQQENTEAFF
TRBJ1-5,.,few,TRBV5-4,TGTGCCAGCAGCTTGGCCGGAGTTAATCAGCCCCAGCATTTT,CASSLAGVNQPQHF
TRBJ2-7,.,many,TRBV28,TGTGCCAGCAGTTTCTCGTATAGCGGACGCTCCTACGAGCAGTACTTC,CASSFSYSGRSYEQYF
TRBJ2-1,.,.,TRBV6-5,TGTGCCAGCAGGCCGGACTCCACCGGCGGTGAGCAGTTCTTC,CASRPDSTGGEQFF
TRBJ1-2,.,many,TRBV28,TGTGCCAGCAAGGGGGGCGGCTACACCTTC,CASKGGGYTF
TRBJ1-2,.,.,TRBV6-5,TGTGCCAGCAGTTACGGTCAGAGAATGGGCTACACCTTC,CASSYGQRMGYTF
TRBJ2-1,.,few,TRBV5-1,TGCGCCAGCAGCTTCTCGGGGGATTACAATGAGCAGTTCTTC,CASSFSGDYNEQFF
TRBJ2-5,.,many,TRBV7-2,TGTGCCAGCAGCTTGAAGGCCCGGGGACCAGAGACCCAGTACTTC,CASSLKARGPETQYF
TRBJ1-1,.,few,TRBV7-8,TGTGCCAGCAGAGAAGGGACTGAAGCTTTCTTT,CASREGTEAFF
TRBJ2-7,TRBD1,few,TRBV7-2,TGTGCCAGCAGCCGCTGGGCGGGGACAGGGGGCTACGAGCAGTACTTC,CASSRWAGTGGYEQYF
TRBJ2-7,TRBD1,.,TRBV28,TGTGCCAGCAGTCCGCCCGGACAGGTGCCCTACGAGCAGTACTTC,CASSPPGQVPYEQYF
TRBJ2-4,.,few,TRBV6-2/TRBV6-3,TGTGCCAGCAGTTACTCTGCCATAGCCAAAAACATTCAGTACTTC,CASSYSAIAKNIQYF
TRBJ1-4,.,many,TRBV28,TGTGCCAGCAGTCCGGGACAATTTAATGAAAAACTGTTTTTT,CASSPGQFNEKLFF
TRBJ1-5,.,.,TRBV5-1,TGCGCCAGCAGCTTGGAGGCAGGGGATCAGCCCCAGCATTTT,CASSLEAGDQPQHF
TRBJ2-4,.,many,TRBV28,TGTGCCAGCAGTTTGTTAGGAGTAGCCAAAAACATTCAGTACTTC,CASSLLGVAKNIQYF
TRBJ2-4,TRBD1,many,TRBV7-2,TGTGCCAGCAGCCGGACAGGTTTAGCCAAAAACATTCAGTACTTC,CASSRTGLAKNIQYF
TRBJ2-3,TRBD2,.,TRBV7-3,TGTGCCAGCAGCACCGGACTAGCGGGAGATACGCAGTATTTT,CASSTGLAGDTQYF
TRBJ1-2,.,.,TRBV10-3,TGTGCCATCAGGGGACTAATACAGGGTGGCTACACCTTC,CAIRGLIQGGYTF
TRBJ1-2,.,.,TRBV15,TGTGCCACCAGCAGAGACAGGGGCTACGGCTACACCTTC,CATSRDRGYGYTF
TRBJ2-7,.,few,TRBV20-1,TGCAGTGCTAAAAGAACCGGGACCCCCTCCTACGAGCAGTACTTC,CSAKRTGTPSYEQYF
TRBJ1-4,TRBD1,many,TRBV7-8,TGTGCCAGCAGCCCCACCGGGACAGGGAATGAAAAACTGTTTTTT,CASSPTGTGNEKLFF
TRBJ2-1,TRBD2,.,TRBV12-3/TRBV12-4,TGTGCCAGCAGTTTACTAGCGGTGGACTACAATGAGCAGTTCTTC,CASSLLAVDYNEQFF
TRBJ2-4,TRBD2,few,TRBV7-2,TGTGCCAGCAGCTTAGGGGTGGGAGGGCCCGCAGCCAAAAACATTCAGTACTTC,CASSLGVGGPAAKNIQYF
TRBJ2-1,.,few,TRBV4-3,TGCGCCAGCAGCCAAGAACTAGCTGGTATCGTTTACAATGAGCAGTTCTTC,CASSQELAGIVYNEQFF